The 10 T cell receptor beta chains below all came from one sample that was sequenced in a study of blood T cell repertoires in COVID-19. Using immunoSEQ multiplex PCR, the repertoire was profiled, and TCRdb retains in-frame clones only, with some absent. The profile shows some 380,000 clones, around 90% of them singletons. The material sequenced was PBMCs or T cells enriched from blood (not recorded which). The source of these receptors is a woman in her 40s with acute COVID-19.

The V call is TRBV5-1, the J call TRBJ1-2; possible D gene TRBD1, 6 bases. Germline CDR1 and CDR2: SGHRS and YFSETQ. The CDR3 extends over 14 amino acids. Between the trimmed V and J ends, which lost 0 bases and 7 bases, there was a span of 13 bases. CDR3: CASSLVPETGGYTF. The CDR3 bases are TGCGCCAGCAGCTTGGTTCCCGAGACAGGTGGCTACACCTTC.

V is TRBV18 and J is TRBJ1-2; 7 nucleotides match TRBD1. The V gene's germline CDR1 is KGHSH and CDR2 LQKENI. V dropped 3 bases and J dropped 2; count of bases not matched to a gene: 3. This CDR3 comprises 14 residues. CDR3 sequence reads: CASSPGTVNYGYTF. The CDR3 DNA reads TGTGCCAGCTCACCGGGGACAGTCAACTATGGCTACACCTTC.

The sample holds one count of this clone. The chain couples TRBV7-9 to TRBJ1-1, with D possibly TRBD1 on 6 matching bases. In germline, CDR1 is SEHNR, CDR2 FQNEAQ (reference sequence). The V and J ends lost 2 bases and 6 bases respectively, with 16 bases between them. The CDR3 consists of 15 residues. The CDR3 coding sequence is TGTGCCAGCAGCTTATTGGGGGCGGGTAGGGCTGAAGCTTTCTTT. It is translated as CASSLLGAGRAEAFF.

In nucleotides, the CDR3 is TGTGCCAGCAGCCTTACAGGGGGCGGAATCGGGAACACTGAAGCTTTCTTT. It codes for CASSLTGGGIGNTEAFF. V and J are TRBV7-9 and TRBJ1-1, with 9 bases lining up with TRBD1. Germline CDR1 reads SEHNR; CDR2 reads FQNEAQ (reference sequence). This CDR3 is 17 amino acids long. V trimming: 5 bases; J trimming: 1 base; junction bases outside the gene matches: 11.

This sequence joins TRBV7-8 and TRBJ1-5; D is uncertain. From germline, CDR1 is SGHVS and CDR2 FQNEAQ. This CDR3 spans 16 amino acids. V was pared by 2 bases and J by 0 bases, with 11 bases between. CDR3 region: CASSLLPSYSNQPQHF. The CDR3 region has the DNA TGTGCCAGCAGCTTACTACCATCGTATAGCAATCAGCCCCAGCATTTT.

The chain joins TRBV11-3 to TRBJ2-1, with TRBD2 matching over 9 bases. V shed 5 bases and J 4 bases; nucleotides not matched to a gene: 6. The CDR3 covers 15 residues. Germline values: CDR1 SGHNT, CDR2 YENEEA. CDR3 residues: CASSVRGGQYNEQFF. The CDR3 DNA is TGTGCCAGCAGCGTGCGGGGGGGACAGTACAATGAGCAGTTCTTC. Full variable domain (outside the CDR3, taken from reference TRBV11-3 and TRBJ2-1): EAGVVQSPRYKIIEKKQPVAFWCNPISGHNTLYWYLQNLGQGPELLIRYENEEAVDDSQLPKDRFSAERLKGVDSTLKIQPAELGDSAVYLCASSVRGGQYNEQFFGPGTRLTVL.

V and J are TRBV30 and TRBJ1-2; no clear D. The V end lost 0 bases, the J end lost 7 bases, and 12 bases lay between the germline ends. This CDR3 is 13 amino acids long. CDR1 GTSNPN and CDR2 SVGIG come from the germline V gene (reference sequence). The CDR3 region has the DNA TGTGCCTGGAGTGTACTTTTAGAGGTTGGCTACACCTTC. Translated, it gives CAWSVLLEVGYTF. Complete variable domain (other parts from reference TRBV30 and TRBJ1-2): SQTIHQWPATLVQPVGSPLSLECTVEGTSNPNLYWYRQAAGRGLQLLFYSVGIGQISSEVPQNLSASRPQDRQFILSSKKLLLSDSGFYLCAWSVLLEVGYTFGSGTRLTVV.

The chain is built from TRBV9 and TRBJ1-1; D is perhaps TRBD1 (6 bases). Germline V CDR1 and CDR2: SGDLS, YYNGEE. The ends were cut back, 3 bases at V and 4 bases at J, with 10 bases in the middle. This CDR3 spans 13 amino acids. The CDR3 DNA sequence: TGTGCCAGCAGCGAAACAGGGTCCACTGAAGCTTTCTTT. Translated: CASSETGSTEAFF.

The CDR3 spells CASSQAGLGGYEQYF. The CDR3 nucleotides are TGCGCCAGCAGCCAAGCGGGTTTGGGGGGCTACGAGCAGTACTTC. The V call is TRBV4-1, the J call TRBJ2-7, with a weak D call TRBD2 (6 bases). The CDR3 consists of 15 residues. Germline lookup yields CDR1 MGHRA and CDR2 YSYEKL. The V and J ends lost 1 base and 3 bases respectively, with 13 bases between them.

This chain joins TRBV6-5 and TRBJ2-2, with 7 bases fitting TRBD1. J gave up 1 base and V 6 bases, and 2 bases lay outside the gene matches. Germline CDR1 is MNHEY and CDR2 is SVGAGI. The CDR3 runs to 14 residues. For the CDR3, the DNA is TGTGCCAGCAGAAACAGGGGGAACACCGGGGAGCTGTTTTTT. Amino acids: CASRNRGNTGELFF.